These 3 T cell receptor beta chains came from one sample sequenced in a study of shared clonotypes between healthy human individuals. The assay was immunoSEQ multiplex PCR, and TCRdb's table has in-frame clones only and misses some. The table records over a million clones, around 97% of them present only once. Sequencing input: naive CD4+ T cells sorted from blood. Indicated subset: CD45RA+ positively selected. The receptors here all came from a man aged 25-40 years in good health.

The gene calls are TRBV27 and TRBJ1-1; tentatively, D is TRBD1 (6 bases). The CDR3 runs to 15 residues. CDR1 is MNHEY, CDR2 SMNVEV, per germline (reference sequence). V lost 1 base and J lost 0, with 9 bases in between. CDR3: CASSLWGRLNTEAFF. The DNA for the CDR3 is TGTGCCAGCAGTTTATGGGGGCGCCTGAACACTGAAGCTTTCTTT.

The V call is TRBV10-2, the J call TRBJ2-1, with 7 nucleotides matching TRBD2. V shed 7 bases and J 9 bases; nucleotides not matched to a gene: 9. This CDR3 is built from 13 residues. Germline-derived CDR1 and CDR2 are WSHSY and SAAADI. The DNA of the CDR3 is TGCGCCAGCAAAGTGGCGGGAGTGAGTGAGCAGTTCTTC. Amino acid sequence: CASKVAGVSEQFF.

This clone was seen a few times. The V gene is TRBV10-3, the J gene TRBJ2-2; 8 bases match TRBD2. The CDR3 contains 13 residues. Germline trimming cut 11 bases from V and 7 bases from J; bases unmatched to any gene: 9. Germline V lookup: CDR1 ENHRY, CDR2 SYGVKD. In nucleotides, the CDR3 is TGTGCCGTACCTAGGGCGGGAGGCGGGGAGCTGTTTTTT. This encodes CAVPRAGGGELFF.